This T cell receptor beta chain was sequenced for a study of shared clonotypes between healthy human individuals (dated by TCRdb to about 2020). Regarding the research as a whole: The cohort included three men and two women between 18 and 49 years of age. The study deeply sequenced blood TCR repertoires of about 5 healthy adults to estimate repertoire size and the extent of clonotype sharing between individuals. To increase sequencing depth and limit assay-specific biases, TCR repertoire library preparation and sequencing were carried out by different laboratories using diverse techniques. Per donor, leukapheresis produced somewhere between about 0.94 and 9.5 billion PBMCs.

Using the deep immunoSEQ assay, multiplex PCR amplified TCR CDR3 regions from genomic DNA. Extracted genomic DNA from each cell subset was spread evenly across all wells of several immunoSEQ 96-well plates, with each plate serving as a replicate. Each replicate PCR for unsorted PBMC received approximately 300 ng genomic DNA, equal to about 30,000 T cell genomes. Unsorted PBMC genomic DNA was sequenced across ten immunoSEQ deep assay plates. The purified libraries were quantified using a Qubit 3.0 fluorometer, sized with a Bioanalyzer 2100, and then quantified again using the KAPA Library Quantification kit. Every immunoSEQ 96-well plate was sequenced on a dedicated single-read 150-cycle Illumina NextSeq 550 flow cell. The original methods were these. The immunoSEQ output contained only junctional sequences without quality scores, so filtering could not match that applied to full-length reads. Sequences were annotated with PyIR, a Python wrapper for IgBLAST v1.9, using IMGT germline references to assign V/J genes and CDR3. Reads with weak V/J assignments (E-value above 1e-6), missing CDR3, stop codons, out-of-frame junctions, or ambiguous translated residues were removed. V3J clonotypes were defined by identical inferred V gene, J gene, and CDR3 amino acid sequence. Percentage overlap between repertoires was computed as shared unique clonotypes divided by the size of the smaller repertoire. Repertoire richness was assessed with RTK rarefaction, the Chao1 estimator, and Recon v2.1 estimates of unobserved clonotypes. TCRdb stores this immuneACCESS table with in-frame sequences only. Part of the clones is absent; in the studies checked, under half of the shortfall reflects unresolved V genes, and no reason is known for the rest. V, J and clone size are taken as reported in that table, and D and trimming were inferred from the DNA itself. This sample gives over 400,000 clones in total; over 70% of them show up just once. The ten largest account for roughly an eighth of the sample.

The donors were healthy, HIV-negative adults with no recently reported acute infections or vaccinations. Only Caucasian adults living in Nashville, Tennessee, USA were represented among the donors. For unsorted samples, tens of millions of PBMCs were counted, and genomic DNA was extracted using the QIAamp DNA Blood Mini kit. Blood was collected by leukapheresis, and PBMCs were isolated by Ficoll-Histopaque density gradient centrifugation and then cryopreserved in liquid nitrogen vapor phase. With regard to this clone: Its antigen target is currently unknown. Per-base quality was not reported, and no clone a single base away is much larger than it.

The V and J ends are trimmed by 4 bases and 7 bases, leaving 25 bases between them. The CDR3, cysteine through phenylalanine, is 17 amino acids long. Only the CDR3 DNA is retained, 51 bases long and in frame from the first base. The germline V gene specifies MDHEN as CDR1 and SYDVKM as CDR2. Study-wide conclusions, independent of this receptor: Pairwise subsampling indicated that sequencing depth was expected to affect the degree of clonotype sharing among donors. The small number of donors limited the genetic and exposure-history diversity represented. Only blood was sampled, and tissue TCR repertoires likely differ from those in blood.

Recombination joined TRBV28 with TRBJ1-2; no confident D gene assignment can be made. Material for sequencing was PBMCs. This TCR derives from a woman aged 40 to 50 in good health. Some clones in this sample may be carry-over from other donors' samples. The DNA is as follows: TGTGCCAGCAGTTCCTCCTTGGATGGCACATCGGGCTCTGGCTACACCTTC. It translates as CASSSSLDGTSGSGYTF.